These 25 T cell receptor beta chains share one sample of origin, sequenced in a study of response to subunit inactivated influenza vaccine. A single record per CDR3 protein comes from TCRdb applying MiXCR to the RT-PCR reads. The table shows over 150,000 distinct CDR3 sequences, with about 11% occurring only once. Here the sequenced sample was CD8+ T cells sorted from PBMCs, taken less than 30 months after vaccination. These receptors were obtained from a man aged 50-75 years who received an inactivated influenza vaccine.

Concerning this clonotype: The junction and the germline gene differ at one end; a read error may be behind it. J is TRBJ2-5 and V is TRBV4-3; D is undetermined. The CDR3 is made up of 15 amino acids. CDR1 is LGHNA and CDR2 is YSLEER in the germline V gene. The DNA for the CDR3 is TGCGCCAGCAGCCAAGATTTTCGATTTCTGGAGACCCAGTGCTTC. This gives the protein CASSQDFRFLETQCF.

CDR3 coding DNA: TGCAGTGCTATTCCCCTCCTGCGGGATTATGGAAATGAGCAGTTCTTC. This translates into CSAIPLLRDYGNEQFF. The rearrangement joins TRBV20-1 to TRBJ2-1; TRBD2 might be the D (6 bases). The CDR3 totals 16 residues. The V gene's germline CDR1 is DFQATT and CDR2 SNEGSKA (reference sequence). V dropped 4 bases and J dropped 7 bases, with 23 bases sitting between them.

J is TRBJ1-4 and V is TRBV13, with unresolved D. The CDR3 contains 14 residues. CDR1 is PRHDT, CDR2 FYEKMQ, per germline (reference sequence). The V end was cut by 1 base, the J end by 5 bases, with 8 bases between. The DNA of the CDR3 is TGTGCCAGCAGCTTAGTGTCAGCGAATGAAAAACTGTTTTTT. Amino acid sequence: CASSLVSANEKLFF.

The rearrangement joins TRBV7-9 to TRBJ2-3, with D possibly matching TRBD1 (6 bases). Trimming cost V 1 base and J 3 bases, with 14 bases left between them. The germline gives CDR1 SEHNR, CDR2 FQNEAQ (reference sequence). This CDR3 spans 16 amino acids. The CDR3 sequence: CASSLVTGFWTDTQYF. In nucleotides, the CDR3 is TGTGCCAGCAGCTTAGTTACAGGGTTTTGGACAGATACGCAGTATTTT.

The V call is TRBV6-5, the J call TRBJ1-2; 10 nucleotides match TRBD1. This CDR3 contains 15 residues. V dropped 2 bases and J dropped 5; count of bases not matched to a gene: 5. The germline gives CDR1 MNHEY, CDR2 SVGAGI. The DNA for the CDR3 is TGTGCCAGCAGTTACACCGGACAGGGGGTTTATGGCTACACCTTC. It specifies CASSYTGQGVYGYTF.

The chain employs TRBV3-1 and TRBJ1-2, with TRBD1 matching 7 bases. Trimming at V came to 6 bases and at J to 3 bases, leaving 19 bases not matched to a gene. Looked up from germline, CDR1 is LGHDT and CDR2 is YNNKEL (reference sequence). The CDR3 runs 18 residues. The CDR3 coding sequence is TGTGCCAGCAGACCAACAGGGGCGCACACACCTTCGGACTATGGCTACACCTTC. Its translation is CASRPTGAHTPSDYGYTF.

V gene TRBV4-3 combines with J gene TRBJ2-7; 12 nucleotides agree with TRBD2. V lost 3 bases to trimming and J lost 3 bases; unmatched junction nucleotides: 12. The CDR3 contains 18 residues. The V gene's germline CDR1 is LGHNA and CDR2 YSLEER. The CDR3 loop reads CASSHEPGTSGRIYEQYF. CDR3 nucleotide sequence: TGCGCCAGCAGCCACGAACCCGGGACTAGCGGGCGTATCTACGAGCAGTACTTC.

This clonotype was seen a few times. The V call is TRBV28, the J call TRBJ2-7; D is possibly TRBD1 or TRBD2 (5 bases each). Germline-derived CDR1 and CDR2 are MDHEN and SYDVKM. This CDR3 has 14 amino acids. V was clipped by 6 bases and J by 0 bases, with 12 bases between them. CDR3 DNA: TGTGCCAGCAGCTTACGTGGGGGCTCCTACGAGCAGTACTTC. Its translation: CASSLRGGSYEQYF.

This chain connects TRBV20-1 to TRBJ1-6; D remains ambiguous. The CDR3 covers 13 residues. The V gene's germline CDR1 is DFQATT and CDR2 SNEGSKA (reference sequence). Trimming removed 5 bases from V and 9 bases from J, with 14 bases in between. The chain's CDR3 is CSAWAPKASPLHF. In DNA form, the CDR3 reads TGCAGTGCTTGGGCCCCCAAGGCTTCACCCCTCCACTTT.

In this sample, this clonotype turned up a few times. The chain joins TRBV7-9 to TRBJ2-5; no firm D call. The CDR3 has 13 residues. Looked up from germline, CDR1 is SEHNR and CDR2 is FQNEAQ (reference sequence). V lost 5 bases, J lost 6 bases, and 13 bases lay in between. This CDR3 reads CASSRLEVKTQYF. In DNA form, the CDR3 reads TGTGCCAGCAGCCGTCTCGAAGTGAAGACCCAGTACTTC.

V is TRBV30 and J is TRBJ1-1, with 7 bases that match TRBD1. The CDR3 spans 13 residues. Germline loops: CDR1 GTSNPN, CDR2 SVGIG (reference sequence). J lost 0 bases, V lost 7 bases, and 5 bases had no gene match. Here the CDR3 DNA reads TGTGCCTCCCAGGGACAGTTGAACACTGAAGCTTTCTTT. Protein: CASQGQLNTEAFF.

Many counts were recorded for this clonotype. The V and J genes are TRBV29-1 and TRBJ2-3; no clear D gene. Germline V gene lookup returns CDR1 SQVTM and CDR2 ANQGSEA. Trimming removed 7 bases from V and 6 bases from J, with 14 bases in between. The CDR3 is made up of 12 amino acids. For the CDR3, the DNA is TGCAGCGAAAGTGTTTCCAGCGATACGCAGTATTTT. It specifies CSESVSSDTQYF.

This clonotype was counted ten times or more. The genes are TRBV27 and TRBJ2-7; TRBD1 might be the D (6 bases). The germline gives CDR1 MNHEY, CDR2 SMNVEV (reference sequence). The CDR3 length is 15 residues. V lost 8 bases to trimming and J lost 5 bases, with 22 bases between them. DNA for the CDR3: TGTGCCAGCGGTCCCCAGGGGCCCCATCTGGACGAGCAGTACTTC. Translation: CASGPQGPHLDEQYF.

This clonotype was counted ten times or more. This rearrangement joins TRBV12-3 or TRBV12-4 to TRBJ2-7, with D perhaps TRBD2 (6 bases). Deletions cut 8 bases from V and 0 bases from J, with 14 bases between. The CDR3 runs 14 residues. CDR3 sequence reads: CASSRAGPSYEQYF. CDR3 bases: TGTGCCAGCTCCCGAGCGGGTCCCTCCTACGAGCAGTACTTC.

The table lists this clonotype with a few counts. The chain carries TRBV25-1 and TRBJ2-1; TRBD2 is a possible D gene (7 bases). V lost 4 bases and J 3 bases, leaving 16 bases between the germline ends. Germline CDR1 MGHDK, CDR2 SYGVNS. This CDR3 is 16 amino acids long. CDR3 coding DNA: TGTGCCAGCAGTGCCCCTGGGGAGGGGGTCTACAATGAGCAGTTCTTC. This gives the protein CASSAPGEGVYNEQFF.

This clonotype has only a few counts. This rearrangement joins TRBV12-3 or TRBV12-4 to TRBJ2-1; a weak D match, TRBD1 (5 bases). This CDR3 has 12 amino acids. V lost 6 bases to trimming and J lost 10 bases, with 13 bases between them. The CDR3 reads CASSPGYDEQFF. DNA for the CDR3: TGTGCCAGCAGCCCAGGGTATGACGAGCAGTTCTTC.

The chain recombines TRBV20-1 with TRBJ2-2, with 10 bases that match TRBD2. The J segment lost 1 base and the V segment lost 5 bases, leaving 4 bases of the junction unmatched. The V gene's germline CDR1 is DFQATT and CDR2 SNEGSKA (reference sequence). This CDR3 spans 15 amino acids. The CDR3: CSADSGGKNTGELFF. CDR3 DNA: TGCAGTGCTGATAGCGGGGGGAAGAACACCGGGGAGCTGTTTTTT.

As DNA, the CDR3 is TGTGCCAGCAGCCAAGGGGGGCAAGATGAAAAACTGTTTTTT. This sequence encodes CASSQGGQDEKLFF. J is TRBJ1-4 and V is TRBV4-2, with a weak D call TRBD1 (6 bases). V lost 1 base to trimming and J lost 6 bases, with 9 bases between them. The CDR3 consists of 14 residues. Germline values: CDR1 LGHNA, CDR2 YNFKEQ.

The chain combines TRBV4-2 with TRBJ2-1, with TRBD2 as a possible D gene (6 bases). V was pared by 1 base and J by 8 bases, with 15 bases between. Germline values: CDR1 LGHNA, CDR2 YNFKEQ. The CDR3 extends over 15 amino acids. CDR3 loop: CASSQARASAYEQFF. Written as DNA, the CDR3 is TGTGCCAGCAGCCAAGCAAGGGCTAGCGCGTATGAGCAGTTCTTC.

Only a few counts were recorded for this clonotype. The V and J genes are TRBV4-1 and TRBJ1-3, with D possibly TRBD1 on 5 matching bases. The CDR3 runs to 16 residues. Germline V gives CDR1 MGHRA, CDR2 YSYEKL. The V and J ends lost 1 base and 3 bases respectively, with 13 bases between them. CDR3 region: CASSQVEGPDGNTIYF. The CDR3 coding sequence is TGCGCCAGCAGCCAAGTGGAGGGACCGGATGGAAACACCATATATTTT.

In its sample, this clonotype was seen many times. DNA for the CDR3: TGTGCCAGCAGTTTAGCCCCGGACCTCTACAATGAGCAGTTCTTC. Translated: CASSLAPDLYNEQFF. This rearrangement joins TRBV12-3 or TRBV12-4 to TRBJ2-1; no definite D call. Trimming cost V 0 bases and J 3 bases, with 9 bases left between them. The CDR3 is made up of 15 amino acids.

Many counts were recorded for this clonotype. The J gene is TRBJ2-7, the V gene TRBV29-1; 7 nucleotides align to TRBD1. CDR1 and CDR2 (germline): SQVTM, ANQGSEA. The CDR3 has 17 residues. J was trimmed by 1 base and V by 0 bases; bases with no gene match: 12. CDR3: CSVEDNYGTENSYEQYF. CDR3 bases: TGCAGCGTTGAAGATAACTATGGGACAGAGAATTCCTACGAGCAGTACTTC.

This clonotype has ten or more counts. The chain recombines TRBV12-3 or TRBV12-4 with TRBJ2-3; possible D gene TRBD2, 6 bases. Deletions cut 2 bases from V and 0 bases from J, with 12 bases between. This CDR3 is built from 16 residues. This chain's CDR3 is CASSLYGGDSTDTQYF. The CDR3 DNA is TGTGCCAGCAGTTTATATGGCGGGGATAGCACAGATACGCAGTATTTT.

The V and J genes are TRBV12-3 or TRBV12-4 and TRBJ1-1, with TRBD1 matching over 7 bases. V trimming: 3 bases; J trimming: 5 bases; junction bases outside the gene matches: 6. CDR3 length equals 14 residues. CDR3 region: CASSFDRDKTEAFF. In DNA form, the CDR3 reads TGTGCCAGCAGTTTTGACAGGGATAAGACTGAAGCTTTCTTT.

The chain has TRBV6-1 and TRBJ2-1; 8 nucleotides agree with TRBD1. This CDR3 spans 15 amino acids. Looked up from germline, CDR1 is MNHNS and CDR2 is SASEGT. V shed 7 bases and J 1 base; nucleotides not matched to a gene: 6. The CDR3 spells CASNVRQGSYNEQFF. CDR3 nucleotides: TGTGCCAGCAACGTTCGACAGGGGTCCTACAATGAGCAGTTCTTC.